Detailed here is one T cell receptor beta chain. Its antigen is currently unknown. Germline V gives CDR1 SGHTA, CDR2 FQGNSA. This CDR3 is 13 amino acids long. J gave up 9 bases and V 5 bases, and 8 bases lay outside the gene matches. The data derive from a study of T cell responses to AZD1222 COVID-19 vaccine. Study-level results: It was only a handful of AZD1222 recipients who were seropositive at baseline.

The table came from immunoSEQ multiplex PCR; TCRdb's copy has only in-frame clones and leaves some out. The top ten hold around 0.57% of the sample, which has about 270,000 clones, around 93% seen once. Pooled in the analysis were second doses at about 4 or about 12 weeks. The starting material was peripheral blood, obtained 28 days after the second AZD1222 dose. This receptor was identified in an adult who received the AZD1222 COVID-19 vaccine. The rearrangement joins TRBV7-2 to TRBJ2-3; 7 bases are shared with TRBD2. CDR3 loop: CASSQGAGTTQYF. CDR3 bases: TGTGCCAGCAGCCAAGGAGCGGGAACAACGCAGTATTTT.